These T cell receptor beta chains were read from a single sample in a study of blood T cell repertoires in COVID-19. Sequencing used immunoSEQ multiplex PCR; TCRdb keeps in-frame clones, though not all of them. The sample contains roughly 56,000 clones, around 86% of which appear only once. Source material: peripheral blood. The receptors come from a human donor in a cohort sampled during active COVID-19. The CDR3 runs from the conserved cysteine through the conserved F or W. A D gene is named only where the DNA matches it firmly. Size is stated for part of the rows, as once, few or many counts, or as a class when the clone is expanded.

>.|TRBD2|TRBV5-1|TRBJ2-7
TGCGCCAGCAGACTGAGGTCGGGACTAGCGGGAGCGTACGAGCAGTACTTC
CASRLRSGLAGAYEQYF
>.|.|TRBV7-2|TRBJ1-1
TGTGCCAGCAGCTTAGTGGTACTTGACACTGAAGCTTTCTTT
CASSLVVLDTEAFF
>.|.|TRBV5-1|TRBJ1-4
TGCGCCAGCAGCTTGATGACAGCGTCAACTAATGAAAAACTGTTTTTT
CASSLMTASTNEKLFF
>.|.|TRBV7-2|TRBJ2-3
TGTGCCAGCAGCCCTCAGACAGGTAGCACAGATACGCAGTATTTT
CASSPQTGSTDTQYF
>.|TRBD2|TRBV7-9|TRBJ2-3
TGTGCCAGCAGCCAGACTAGCGGGAGGTCAGATACGCAGTATTTT
CASSQTSGRSDTQYF
>.|TRBD1|TRBV6-5|TRBJ1-2
TGTGCCAGCAGGGGCGGACAGGGGGCAAGGGGCTACACCTTC
CASRGGQGARGYTF
>.|TRBD2|TRBV4-1|TRBJ2-7
TGCGCCAGCACCGCAGGGGATAGCGGGGCCTACGAGCAGTACTTC
CASTAGDSGAYEQYF
>.|TRBD1|TRBV29-1|TRBJ1-2
TGCAGCGTTGCCCGACAGGGAGGCTATGGCTACACCTTC
CSVARQGGYGYTF
>.|TRBD1|TRBV6-5|TRBJ1-1
TGTGCCAGCAGATCCGGACAGGCACACACTGAAGCTTTCTTT
CASRSGQAHTEAFF
>.|.|TRBV21-1|TRBJ2-1
TGTGCCAGCAGCAAAGTCTCTACTAGCGGGGGGAAGAATGAGCAGTTCTTC
CASSKVSTSGGKNEQFF
>once|.|TRBV5-6|TRBJ2-7
TGTGCCAGCAGGTTGCCTTACTACGAGCAGTACTTC
CASRLPYYEQYF
>few|.|TRBV19|TRBJ1-2
TGTGCCAGTACCCTCTTAAGGGGGGGGTCGAGCTATGGCTACACCTTC
CASTLLRGGSSYGYTF
>few|.|TRBV24-1|TRBJ2-7
TGTGCCGCAACACCGGGACTCTCCTACGAGCAGTACTTC
CAATPGLSYEQYF
>once|.|TRBV28|TRBJ1-5
TGTGCCAGCAGTTCCCCTCAGGGGTCCGATCAGCCCCAGCATTTT
CASSSPQGSDQPQHF
>.|.|TRBV5-4|TRBJ1-2
TGTGCCAGCAGCCGTATTGTCATAGGCGTTGCCGATCCAGGGGATGGCTACACCTTC
CASSRIVIGVADPGDGYTF
>.|.|TRBV10-3|TRBJ1-5
TGTGCCACCAGGGATGCCCCAGGTTCAGGGAGCAATCAGCCCCAGCATTTT
CATRDAPGSGSNQPQHF
>.|.|TRBV6-6|TRBJ2-1
TGTGCCAGCAAGCTGAGCTCCTACAATGAGCAGTTCTTC
CASKLSSYNEQFF
>once|.|TRBV6-5|TRBJ2-3
TGTGCCAGCAGCAGAGCACTAGCCGCAGATACGCAGTATTTT
CASSRALAADTQYF
>.|TRBD2|TRBV4-1|TRBJ2-5
TGCGCCAGCAGCCAACCACGAGGACTAGCGGGAGGCCAAGAGACCCAGTACTTC
CASSQPRGLAGGQETQYF
>many|TRBD2|TRBV5-1|TRBJ2-3
TGCGCCAGCAGAACTAGCGGGCATACAGATACGCAGTATTTT
CASRTSGHTDTQYF
>.|.|TRBV7-9|TRBJ2-3
TGTGCCAGCTGGAGTGGAAGCACAGATACGCAGTATTTT
CASWSGSTDTQYF
>.|TRBD1|TRBV5-1|TRBJ2-3
TGCGCCAGCAGCTTAGGACAGGGATTAGATACGCAGTATTTT
CASSLGQGLDTQYF
>.|TRBD1|TRBV28|TRBJ1-5
TGTGCCAGCAGTCAGGGGGGCAGGGATTCCAATCAGCCCCAGCATTTT
CASSQGGRDSNQPQHF
>.|TRBD1|TRBV5-1|TRBJ2-1
TGCGCCAGCAGCTTGGAGACAGGGCACTACAATGAGCAGTTCTTC
CASSLETGHYNEQFF
>.|TRBD1|TRBV6-2/TRBV6-3|TRBJ2-7
TGTGCCAGCAGCCTGGGACAGACACCCATATACGAGCAGTACTTC
CASSLGQTPIYEQYF
>once|.|TRBV4-1|TRBJ2-3
TGCGCCAGCAGCCAAGATCCCCGCGACACAGATACGCAGTATTTT
CASSQDPRDTDTQYF
>.|TRBD2|TRBV4-2|TRBJ2-7
TGTGCCAGCAGCCAGGGACTAGCGGGAGGGCAGACCTACGAGCAGTACTTC
CASSQGLAGGQTYEQYF
>.|.|TRBV20-1|TRBJ1-5
TGCAGTGCTTCTCTTTATCAGCCCCAGCATTTT
CSASLYQPQHF
>once|TRBD2|TRBV2|TRBJ2-2
TGTGCCAGCAGTAGGCGGGAGGGGAACACCGGGGAGCTGTTTTTT
CASSRREGNTGELFF
>once|.|TRBV5-5|TRBJ2-2
TGTGCCAGCAGCTTGACCCCTCTAGGGAACACCGGGGAGCTGTTTTTT
CASSLTPLGNTGELFF
>once|.|TRBV27|TRBJ2-7
TGTGCCAGCAGTCCAGGAGGGGTTTACGAGCAGTACTTC
CASSPGGVYEQYF
>.|TRBD1|TRBV18|TRBJ2-7
TGTGCCAGCTCACCAGTGCAGGGGGTTTCCTACGAGCAGTACTTC
CASSPVQGVSYEQYF
>.|.|TRBV9|TRBJ2-2
TGTGCCAGCAGCCGGAACACCGGGGAGCTGTTTTTT
CASSRNTGELFF
>.|TRBD2|TRBV27|TRBJ2-3
TGTGCCAGCAGCCCAACTAGCGGGGGCACAGATACGCAGTATTTT
CASSPTSGGTDTQYF
>once|.|TRBV30|TRBJ2-5
TGTGCCTGGAGTGTACGGGAGACCCAGTACTTC
CAWSVRETQYF
>.|.|TRBV10-3|TRBJ1-2
TGTGCCATCACCTCGGACTGGAACTATGGCTACACCTTC
CAITSDWNYGYTF
>.|.|TRBV18|TRBJ1-1
TGTGCCAGCTCACCCGCGGGGAACACTGAAGCTTTCTTT
CASSPAGNTEAFF
>.|TRBD1|TRBV28|TRBJ2-7
TGTGCCAGCAGTCCCCGGACAGGGGGGGTCTACGAGCAGTACTTC
CASSPRTGGVYEQYF
>.|.|TRBV19|TRBJ1-2
TGTGCCAGTAGTATTCGCAGGGTAGGGGGCTACACCTTC
CASSIRRVGGYTF
>.|.|TRBV11-2|TRBJ1-1
TGTGCCAAAGGGGAACAGGGGAACACTGAAGCTTTCTTT
CAKGEQGNTEAFF
>.|TRBD1|TRBV6-5|TRBJ2-1
TGTGCCAGCAGACGACAGGGTATCGGCTATGAGCAGTTCTTC
CASRRQGIGYEQFF
>.|.|TRBV5-1|TRBJ2-7
TGCGCCAGCAGCTTGGATTACGGGAGAGGATACGAGCAGTACTTC
CASSLDYGRGYEQYF
>.|TRBD2|TRBV7-9|TRBJ2-7
TGTGCCAGCAGCTTTAGCGGGAGCTACGAGCAGTACTTC
CASSFSGSYEQYF